One sample yielded the 14 T cell receptor beta chains listed below, sequenced in a study of metastatic and nonmetastatic thyroid tumors. TCRdb re-clonotyped the PCR reads via MiXCR. Among roughly 81,000 clones listed, 7.5% to 9% were seen once. No treatment had been given to any patient before thyroid surgery. Sequencing used blood. These receptors were obtained from a female donor with papillary thyroid cancer or a benign thyroid nodule (not recorded which). Some clones in this sample may be carry-over from other donors' samples.

This clone appeared a few times. The chain has TRBV27 and TRBJ1-3; the D gene is possibly TRBD1 (5 bases). Per the germline V gene, CDR1 is MNHEY and CDR2 is SMNVEV (reference sequence). The CDR3 contains 15 residues. V was clipped by 5 bases and J by 0 bases, with 11 bases between them. The CDR3 sequence: CASSPRDSSGNTIYF. The CDR3 DNA reads as TGTGCCAGCAGTCCCAGAGACAGCTCTGGAAACACCATATATTTT.

A note on this clone: A clone one base away is much larger, so this may be a read error. This CDR3 fails to terminate in the conserved phenylalanine or tryptophan, so it likely reflects a read error. The rearrangement uses TRBV20-1 and TRBJ2-1, with 7 positions matching TRBD2. The germline V gene has CDR1 DFQATT and CDR2 SNEGSKA (reference sequence). CDR3 length equals 14 residues. Written as DNA, the CDR3 is TGCATCCTCCCCCCGGGGGGATCCTACAATGAGCAGTTCCTC. Protein sequence: CILPPGGSYNEQFL.

The chain is built from TRBV20-1 and TRBJ1-3; no firm D call. The germline gives CDR1 DFQATT, CDR2 SNEGSKA (reference sequence). The CDR3 has 14 residues. V lost 3 bases to trimming and J lost 4 bases, with 13 bases between them. CDR3 nucleotides: TGCAGTGCTAGGATCTGGGGTACAGGAAACACCATATATTTT. Translating gives CSARIWGTGNTIYF.

This clone was seen at least ten times. The identical CDR3 is also encoded by other nucleotide sequences in the sample. V and J are TRBV27 and TRBJ1-2, with no clear D. Deletions cut 0 bases from V and 6 bases from J, with 17 bases between. The length of the CDR3 is 16 residues. Germline loops: CDR1 MNHEY, CDR2 SMNVEV (reference sequence). Written as DNA, the CDR3 is TGTGCCAGCAGTTTATCGATTCGACAAACCTATGATGGCTACACCTTC. Residues: CASSLSIRQTYDGYTF.

This clone has at least ten counts. J is TRBJ2-1 and V is TRBV11-2; D unresolved. Deletions cut 1 base from V and 7 bases from J, with 5 bases between. Germline lookup yields CDR1 SGHAT and CDR2 FQNNGV. The CDR3 is made up of 12 amino acids. CDR3 coding DNA: TGTGCCAGCAGCTTAGGTGTGAATGAGCAGTTCTTC. Translation gives CASSLGVNEQFF.

Regarding this clone: Since a much larger clone is just one base distant, this may be a read error. V gene TRBV11-2 combines with J gene TRBJ2-5; tentatively, D is TRBD1 (6 bases). Germline lookup yields CDR1 SGHAT and CDR2 FQNNGV. This CDR3 contains 15 residues. V lost 2 bases to trimming and J lost 1 base, with 11 bases between them. The CDR3 loop is CASSLSLGGQETQYF. The CDR3 DNA sequence: TGTGCCAGCAGCTTATCCCTAGGGGGCCAAGAGACCCAGTACTTC.

This clone was detected ten times or more. The chain's CDR3 is CAWAGGTGANVLTF. CDR3 bases: TGTGCCTGGGCCGGGGGGACTGGGGCCAACGTCCTGACTTTC. The chain couples TRBV30 to TRBJ2-6, with 7 nucleotides matching TRBD2. V dropped 5 bases and J dropped 2; count of bases not matched to a gene: 3. CDR1 and CDR2 (germline): GTSNPN, SVGIG (reference sequence). This CDR3 has 14 residues.

This clone has at least ten counts. The chain is built from TRBV11-1 and TRBJ2-3; a weak D match, TRBD1 (5 bases). CDR3 size: 15 residues. The germline gives CDR1 SGHAT, CDR2 FQDESV (reference sequence). V lost 3 bases, J lost 0 bases, and 10 bases lay in between. The CDR3 nucleotides read TGTGCCAGCAGCTTTTTACAGGCCAGCACAGATACGCAGTATTTT. This encodes CASSFLQASTDTQYF.

Many counts were recorded for this clone. The sample contains more than one DNA sequence encoding this CDR3. The V call is TRBV5-1, the J call TRBJ2-7, with 7 bases aligning to TRBD1. The CDR3 has 16 residues. J gave up 0 bases and V 0 bases, and 6 bases lay outside the gene matches. The germline CDR1 and CDR2 sequences are SGHRS and YFSETQ. CDR3 nucleotide sequence: TGCGCCAGCAGCTTGGGCCATCGGGACAGCTCCTACGAGCAGTACTTC. As protein: CASSLGHRDSSYEQYF.

This rearrangement joins TRBV9 to TRBJ2-5; 10 nucleotides line up with TRBD2. The CDR3 contains 16 residues. Germline CDR1 reads SGDLS; CDR2 reads YYNGEE. V shed 2 bases, J shed 5 bases, and the junction held 9 bases outside the gene matches. The CDR3 DNA reads as TGTGCCAGCAGCGTGGGGACTAGCGAAGGGCAGGAGACCCAGTACTTC. Protein: CASSVGTSEGQETQYF.

This clone was picked up many times. This rearrangement joins TRBV12-5 to TRBJ2-3, with 9 bases that match TRBD1. Germline trimming cut 0 bases from V and 4 bases from J; bases unmatched to any gene: 2. The germline CDR1 and CDR2 sequences are LGHNT and FRNRAP. The CDR3 spans 15 residues. This CDR3 reads CASGLVQGAADTQYF. In nucleotides, the CDR3 is TGTGCTAGTGGTTTGGTACAGGGGGCCGCAGATACGCAGTATTTT.

This clone was seen at least ten times. The chain uses TRBV6-1 and TRBJ2-7; TRBD1 matches 11 bases. V shed 6 bases and J 3 bases; nucleotides not matched to a gene: 1. The CDR3 sequence is 13 residues long. Germline CDR1 and CDR2: MNHNS and SASEGT. CDR3 protein: CASRGQGGYEQYF. The CDR3 DNA reads TGTGCCAGCAGGGGACAGGGGGGCTACGAGCAGTACTTC.

This clone was observed at least ten times. The V and J genes are TRBV20-1 and TRBJ2-3; 7 nucleotides line up with TRBD1. The CDR3 has 14 amino acids. V trimming: 6 bases; J trimming: 1 base; junction bases outside the gene matches: 7. CDR1 DFQATT and CDR2 SNEGSKA come from the germline V gene (reference sequence). CDR3: CSARLTGGTDTQYF. In DNA, the CDR3 is TGCAGTGCCAGACTTACAGGGGGCACAGATACGCAGTATTTT.

The sample holds many counts of this clone. This chain connects TRBV7-2 to TRBJ2-7; perhaps TRBD1 as D (6 bases). This CDR3 has 14 residues. Trimming took 4 bases from V and 5 from J, leaving 15 bases between them. Germline lookup yields CDR1 SGHTA and CDR2 FQGNSA. CDR3 bases: TGTGCCAGCAGCTCGTCCCAGGGGATCGACGAGCAGTACTTC. Translated, it gives CASSSSQGIDEQYF.